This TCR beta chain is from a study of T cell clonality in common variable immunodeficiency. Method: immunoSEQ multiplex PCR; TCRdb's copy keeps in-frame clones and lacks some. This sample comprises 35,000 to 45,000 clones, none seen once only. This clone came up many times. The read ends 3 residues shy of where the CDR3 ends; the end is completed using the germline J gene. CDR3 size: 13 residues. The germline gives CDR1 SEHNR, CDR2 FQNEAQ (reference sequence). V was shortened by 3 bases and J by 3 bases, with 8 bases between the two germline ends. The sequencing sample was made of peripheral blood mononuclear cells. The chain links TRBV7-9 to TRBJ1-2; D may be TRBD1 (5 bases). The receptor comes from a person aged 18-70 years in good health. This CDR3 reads CASSFGGDYGYTF. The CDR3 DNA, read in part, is TGTGCCAGCAGCTTCGGGGGTGACTATGGC.